The 8 T cell receptor beta chains below come from one sample, sequenced in a study of shared T cell receptors in the human thymus. The data were produced by immunoSEQ multiplex PCR, yet TCRdb's version contains in-frame clones alone and is incomplete. The sample has approximately 660,000 clones, around nine tenths seen once; the top ten hold about 0.01%. The same data also went into a second study, on human thymus T cells.

The specimen was thymocytes. The receptors originated from a boy under two years old with a congenital heart defect.

This chain uses TRBV12-5 with TRBJ2-1; weak D call: TRBD2 (5 bases). V lost 2 bases and J 7 bases, leaving 18 bases between the germline ends. The CDR3 loop spans 16 amino acids. The germline V gene has CDR1 LGHNT and CDR2 FRNRAP. For the CDR3, the DNA is TGTGCTAGTGGTTTGCGGGGAGTGGGCCTGCGGAATGAGCAGTTCTTC. Encoded protein: CASGLRGVGLRNEQFF.

The chain couples TRBV28 to TRBJ2-5; TRBD2 aligns across 8 bases. The CDR3 spans 13 residues. V gave up 6 bases and J gave up 4 bases; unmatched junction bases: 4. Looked up from germline, CDR1 is MDHEN and CDR2 is SYDVKM. CDR3 amino acids: CASRPGGRETQYF. The CDR3 coding sequence is TGTGCCAGCAGACCGGGAGGGCGAGAGACCCAGTACTTC.

V gene TRBV7-9 combines with J gene TRBJ2-4; 7 nucleotides match TRBD1. This CDR3 comprises 17 residues. Germline V CDR1 and CDR2: SEHNR, FQNEAQ (reference sequence). V lost 5 bases, J lost 0 bases, and 10 bases stayed unmatched. CDR3 sequence reads: CASSDLDRDLAKNIQYF. The CDR3 bases are TGTGCCAGCAGCGACCTCGACAGGGATCTAGCCAAAAACATTCAGTACTTC.

This chain's CDR3 is CASSSPSGGGLAGPTYEQYF. The CDR3, as DNA: TGTGCCAGCAGCTCCCCAAGCGGGGGGGGACTAGCGGGACCCACCTACGAGCAGTACTTC. This rearrangement joins TRBV5-4 to TRBJ2-7; TRBD2 aligns across 13 bases. V lost 3 bases to trimming and J lost 2 bases; unmatched junction nucleotides: 17. The CDR3 length is 20 residues. Germline V CDR1 and CDR2: SGHNT, YYREEE (reference sequence).

This clone was counted only a few times. The V and J genes are TRBV7-9 and TRBJ1-5; TRBD1 agrees at 9 bases. The germline gives CDR1 SEHNR, CDR2 FQNEAQ (reference sequence). Losses at the gene ends were 10 bases for V and 6 bases for J; bases not matched to a gene: 7. This CDR3 comprises 13 residues. In DNA, the CDR3 is TGTGCCATCTCACAGGGGGCTTCTCAGCCCCAGCATTTT. Protein sequence: CAISQGASQPQHF. The variable domain in full, with the rest retrieved from reference TRBV7-9 and TRBJ1-5, is DTGVSQNPRHKITKRGQNVTFRCDPISEHNRLYWYRQTLGQGPEFLTYFQNEAQLEKSRLLSDRFSAERPKGSFSTLEIQRTEQGDSAMYLCAISQGASQPQHFGDGTRLSIL.

The rearrangement links TRBV2 to TRBJ2-7; 7 bases line up with TRBD2. The J segment lost 6 bases and the V segment lost 2 bases, leaving 16 bases of the junction unmatched. CDR3 length equals 17 residues. Looked up from germline, CDR1 is SNHLY and CDR2 is FYNNEI. CDR3 DNA: TGTGCCAGCAGTGAATGTCGAGGGCTAGCGGAGATCTGCGAGCAGTACTTC. Translating gives CASSECRGLAEICEQYF.

The V call is TRBV18, the J call TRBJ1-1; a weak D match, TRBD1 (6 bases). Trimming took off 1 base at V and 3 bases at J, with 18 bases between the two ends. CDR3 size: 17 residues. The germline V gene encodes CDR1 KGHSH and CDR2 LQKENI. CDR3 protein: CASSPQGRWGRYTEAFF. CDR3 in DNA: TGTGCCAGCTCACCACAGGGCAGGTGGGGGCGATACACTGAAGCTTTCTTT.

The rearrangement links TRBV18 to TRBJ1-2; TRBD1 might be the D (6 bases). The V gene lost 4 bases and the J gene lost 0 bases, with 9 bases spanning the gap. The germline CDR1 and CDR2 sequences are KGHSH and LQKENI. The CDR3 runs 14 residues. As DNA, the CDR3 is TGTGCCAGCTCACGGGACACCCCTAACTATGGCTACACCTTC. Amino acids: CASSRDTPNYGYTF.